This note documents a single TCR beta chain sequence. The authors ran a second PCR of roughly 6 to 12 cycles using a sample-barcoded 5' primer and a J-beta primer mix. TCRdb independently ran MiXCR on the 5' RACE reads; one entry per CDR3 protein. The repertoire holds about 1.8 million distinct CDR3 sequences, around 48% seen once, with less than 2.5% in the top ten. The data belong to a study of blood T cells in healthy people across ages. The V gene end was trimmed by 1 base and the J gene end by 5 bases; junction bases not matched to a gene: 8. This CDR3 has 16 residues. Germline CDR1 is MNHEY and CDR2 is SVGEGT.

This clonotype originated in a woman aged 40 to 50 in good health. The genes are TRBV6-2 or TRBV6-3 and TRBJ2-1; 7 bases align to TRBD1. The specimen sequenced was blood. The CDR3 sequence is CASSYWRQGPDNEQFF. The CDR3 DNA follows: TGTGCCAGCAGTTACTGGAGACAGGGCCCTGACAATGAGCAGTTCTTC.